These 12 T cell receptor beta chains share one sample of origin, sequenced in a study of shared clonotypes between healthy human individuals. Clones were read by immunoSEQ multiplex PCR, and TCRdb kept only the in-frame ones, dropping some. The sample records about 2,100,000 clones, more than 85% being singletons. In the naive CD8 group, cells lacked CD45RO and were positively selected for CCR7, so terminally differentiated effector memory CD45RA+ cells were left out. The material sequenced was naive CD8+ T cells from PBMCs. The origin of the receptors is a man between 18 and 29 years old in good health. Some clones in this sample may be carry-over from other donors' samples.

The rearrangement uses TRBV7-9 and TRBJ2-2; TRBD2 is a possible D gene (6 bases). Trimming took 2 bases from V and 4 from J, leaving 17 bases between them. The CDR3 sequence is 17 residues long. Germline CDR1 SEHNR, CDR2 FQNEAQ (reference sequence). The chain's CDR3 is CASSLLSGLSVTGELFF. The CDR3 nucleotides are TGTGCCAGCAGCTTATTATCAGGACTATCCGTCACCGGGGAGCTGTTTTTT.

The rearrangement joins TRBV11-1 to TRBJ2-7, with 7 bases identical to TRBD2. The ends lost 5 bases at V and 5 bases at J; junction bases unmatched: 12. This CDR3 spans 15 amino acids. The germline gives CDR1 SGHAT, CDR2 FQDESV (reference sequence). CDR3 protein: CASSEAGGSGHEQYF. The CDR3 DNA reads as TGTGCCAGCAGCGAGGCTGGCGGGAGTGGACACGAGCAGTACTTC.

The gene calls are TRBV2 and TRBJ2-3; D is uncertain. The CDR3 runs to 15 residues. The germline V and J ends were trimmed by 6 bases and 2 bases, with 15 bases remaining between them. Germline CDR1 SNHLY, CDR2 FYNNEI. This CDR3 reads CASRERPGLTDTQYF. CDR3 in DNA: TGTGCCAGCAGGGAGCGACCGGGCCTCACAGATACGCAGTATTTT.

This chain joins TRBV7-9 and TRBJ1-1; no clear D. V gave up 0 bases and J gave up 6 bases, with 8 bases separating them. Germline loops: CDR1 SEHNR, CDR2 FQNEAQ (reference sequence). This CDR3 is 13 amino acids long. DNA of the CDR3: TGTGCCAGCAGCTTAGCCTTGCAAGCTGAAGCTTTCTTT. Amino acids: CASSLALQAEAFF.

This clone appeared a single time. The chain combines TRBV2 with TRBJ2-1, with TRBD2 identical over 10 bases. This CDR3 region has 16 residues. Trimming at V came to 3 bases and at J to 5 bases, leaving 7 bases not matched to a gene. Germline V gene data show CDR1 as SNHLY and CDR2 as FYNNEI. CDR3 nucleotide sequence: TGTGCCAGCAGTGAGGGGAGCGGGAGGGCCGACAATGAGCAGTTCTTC. It codes for CASSEGSGRADNEQFF.

The chain links TRBV28 to TRBJ2-5; 7 nucleotides agree with TRBD1. This CDR3 has 16 residues. Germline values: CDR1 MDHEN, CDR2 SYDVKM. V lost 5 bases, J lost 3 bases, and 12 bases stayed unmatched. The CDR3 nucleotides read TGTGCCAGCAGTCAACAGGGGTTGTTCCCTGAAGAGACCCAGTACTTC. Its translation: CASSQQGLFPEETQYF.

The chain uses TRBV29-1 and TRBJ1-4, with D tentatively TRBD1 (6 bases). The CDR3 has 15 amino acids. The germline CDR1 and CDR2 sequences are SQVTM and ANQGSEA. Trimming took off 0 bases at V and 8 bases at J, with 16 bases between the two ends. CDR3 region: CSVEEPRGRGEKLFF. The CDR3 DNA sequence: TGCAGCGTTGAAGAACCCAGGGGACGTGGGGAAAAACTGTTTTTT. Drawing the rest from reference TRBV29-1 and TRBJ1-4, the complete variable domain is SAVISQKPSRDICQRGTSLTIQCQVDSQVTMMFWYRQQPGQSLTLIATANQGSEATYESGFVIDKFPISRPNLTFSTLTVSNMSPEDSSIYLCSVEEPRGRGEKLFFGSGTQLSVL.

The chain combines TRBV19 with TRBJ1-5; D remains ambiguous. Between the trimmed V and J ends, which lost 1 base and 6 bases, there was a span of 13 bases. CDR1 is LNHDA and CDR2 is SQIVND in the germline V gene (reference sequence). The CDR3 consists of 15 residues. The CDR3 DNA is TGTGCCAGTAGTATAGGTGGCCCCGCCGGTCAGCCCCAGCATTTT. Encoded protein: CASSIGGPAGQPQHF.

This clone was picked up a small number of times. The V call is TRBV2, the J call TRBJ1-1; D gene unclear. This CDR3 region has 12 residues. Looked up from germline, CDR1 is SNHLY and CDR2 is FYNNEI. V dropped 5 bases and J dropped 2 bases, with 6 bases sitting between them. DNA of the CDR3: TGTGCCAGCAGTCGTTATAACACTGAAGCTTTCTTT. As protein: CASSRYNTEAFF.

CDR3 sequence reads: CASSRETRTEPYTF. CDR3 coding DNA: TGTGCCAGCAGCCGCGAAACGAGGACCGAACCCTACACCTTC. V gene TRBV5-4 combines with J gene TRBJ1-2; D not certain. The CDR3 sequence is 14 residues long. Germline CDR1 is SGHNT and CDR2 is YYREEE (reference sequence). V shed 4 bases and J shed 10 bases, with 20 bases lying between them.

This chain connects TRBV11-2 to TRBJ2-7; D is possibly TRBD2 (6 bases). Germline V lookup: CDR1 SGHAT, CDR2 FQNNGV. The CDR3 contains 14 residues. V shed 3 bases and J shed 4 bases, with 13 bases lying between them. CDR3 protein: CASSFAGPTYEQYF. The CDR3 DNA follows: TGTGCCAGCAGCTTTGCGGGACCCACGTACGAGCAGTACTTC.

The CDR3 bases are TGTGCCAGCAGCCGTAGGTGGCGGGGGGGGAACAATGAGCAGTTCTTC. Its translation is CASSRRWRGGNNEQFF. V is TRBV9 and J is TRBJ2-1; 9 bases are shared with TRBD2. Germline V gene lookup returns CDR1 SGDLS and CDR2 YYNGEE. The CDR3 extends over 16 amino acids. The ends lost 4 bases at V and 5 bases at J; junction bases unmatched: 10.